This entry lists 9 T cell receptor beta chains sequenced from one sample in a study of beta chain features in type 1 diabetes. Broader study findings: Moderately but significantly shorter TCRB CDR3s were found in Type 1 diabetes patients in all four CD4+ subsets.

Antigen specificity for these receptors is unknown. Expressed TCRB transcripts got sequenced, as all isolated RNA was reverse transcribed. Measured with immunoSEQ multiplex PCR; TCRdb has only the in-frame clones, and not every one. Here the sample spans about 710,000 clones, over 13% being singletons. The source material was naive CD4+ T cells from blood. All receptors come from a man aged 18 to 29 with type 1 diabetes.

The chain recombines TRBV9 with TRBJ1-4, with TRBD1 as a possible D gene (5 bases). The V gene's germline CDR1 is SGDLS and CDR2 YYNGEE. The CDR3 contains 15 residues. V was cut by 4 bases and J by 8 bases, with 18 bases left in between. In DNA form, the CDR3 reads TGTGCCAGCAGCCCCCGGGGAGTATCAGGGGAAAAACTGTTTTTT. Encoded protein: CASSPRGVSGEKLFF.

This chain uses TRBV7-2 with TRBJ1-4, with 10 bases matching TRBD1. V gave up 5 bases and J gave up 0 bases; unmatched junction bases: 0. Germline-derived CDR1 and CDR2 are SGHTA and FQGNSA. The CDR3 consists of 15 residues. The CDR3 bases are TGTGCCAGCAGCGGACAGGGGGCAACTAATGAAAAACTGTTTTTT. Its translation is CASSGQGATNEKLFF.

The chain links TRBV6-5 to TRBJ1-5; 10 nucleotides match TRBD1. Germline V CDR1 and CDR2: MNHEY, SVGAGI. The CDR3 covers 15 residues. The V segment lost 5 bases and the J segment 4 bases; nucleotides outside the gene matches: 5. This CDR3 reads CASSPGTGANQPQHF. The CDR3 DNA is TGTGCCAGCAGTCCTGGGACAGGGGCGAATCAGCCCCAGCATTTT.

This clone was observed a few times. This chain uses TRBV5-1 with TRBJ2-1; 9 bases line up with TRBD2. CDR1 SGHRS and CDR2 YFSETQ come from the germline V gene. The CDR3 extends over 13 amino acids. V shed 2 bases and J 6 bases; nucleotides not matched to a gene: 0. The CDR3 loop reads CASSLLAGNEQFF. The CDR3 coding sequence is TGCGCCAGCAGCTTACTAGCGGGCAATGAGCAGTTCTTC.

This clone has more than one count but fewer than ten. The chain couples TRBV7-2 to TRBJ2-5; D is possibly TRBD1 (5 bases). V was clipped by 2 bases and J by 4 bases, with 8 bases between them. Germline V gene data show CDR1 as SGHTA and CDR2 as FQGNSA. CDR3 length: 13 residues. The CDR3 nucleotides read TGTGCCAGCAGCTTATTAAGGGGAGAGACCCAGTACTTC. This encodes CASSLLRGETQYF.

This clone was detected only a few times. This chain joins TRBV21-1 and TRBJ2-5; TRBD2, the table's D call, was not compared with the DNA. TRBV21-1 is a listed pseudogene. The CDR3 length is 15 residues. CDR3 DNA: TGTGCCAGCAGCCCGGACGGGGTTGGTGCAGAGACCCAGTACTTC. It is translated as CASSPDGVGAETQYF.

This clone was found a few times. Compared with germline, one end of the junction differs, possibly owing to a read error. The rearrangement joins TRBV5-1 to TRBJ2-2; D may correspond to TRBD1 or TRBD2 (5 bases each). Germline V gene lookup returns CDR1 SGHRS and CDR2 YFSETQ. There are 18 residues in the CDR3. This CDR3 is CASSLAVSSGPKTGELFF. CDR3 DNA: TGCGCCAGCAGCTTGGCGGTGTCCTCGGGACCGAAGACCGGGGAGCTGTTTTTT.

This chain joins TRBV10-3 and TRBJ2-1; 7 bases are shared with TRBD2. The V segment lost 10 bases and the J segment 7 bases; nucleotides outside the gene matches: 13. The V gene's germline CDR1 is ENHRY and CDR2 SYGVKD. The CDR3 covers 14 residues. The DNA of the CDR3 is TGTGCCACGGCCGGCCAGCGGGATGTGAATGAGCAGTTCTTC. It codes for CATAGQRDVNEQFF.

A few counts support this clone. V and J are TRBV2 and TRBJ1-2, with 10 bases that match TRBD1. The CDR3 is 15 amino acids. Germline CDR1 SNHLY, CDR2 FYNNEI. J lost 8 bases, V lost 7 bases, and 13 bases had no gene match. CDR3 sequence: CASKVLGQGSFGYTF. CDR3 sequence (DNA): TGTGCCAGCAAGGTACTGGGACAGGGGAGTTTCGGCTACACCTTC. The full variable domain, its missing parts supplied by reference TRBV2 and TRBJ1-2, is EPEVTQTPSHQVTQMGQEVILRCVPISNHLYFYWYRQILGQKVEFLVSFYNNEISEKSEIFDDQFSVERPDGSNFTLKIRSTKLEDSAMYFCASKVLGQGSFGYTFGSGTRLTVV.